Given below is one T cell receptor (beta chain) in context. The data stem from a study of Graves' ophthalmopathy and Graves' hyperthyroidism. The sequenced template was RNA, covering the TCR beta CDR3 region. The first round was an RT-PCR with HTBI primers, and the second round was a multiplex PCR. MiXCR was run by TCRdb on the multiplex PCR reads, yielding one entry per CDR3 protein. The table shows around 670,000 distinct CDR3 sequences, with 40% occurring only once. Other autoimmune diseases, uncontrolled infections, pregnancy and lactation each led to patient exclusion. This receptor was identified in an adult man with Graves' ophthalmopathy. Input material: peripheral blood.

In DNA form, the CDR3 reads TGTGCCAGCAGCGTAGAGGGGGTCGGGAGTGGAGAGACCCAGTACTTC. This sequence encodes CASSVEGVGSGETQYF. The rearrangement joins TRBV9 to TRBJ2-5, with D perhaps given as TRBD1 or TRBD2 (6 bases each). The CDR3 spans 16 residues. Germline V gene sequence: CDR1 SGDLS, CDR2 YYNGEE. With 0 bases removed from V and 4 bases from J, the gap between germline ends came to 16 bases. Combining the CDR3 with reference TRBV9 and TRBJ2-5 gives the whole variable domain DSGVTQTPKHLITATGQRVTLRCSPRSGDLSVYWYQQSLDQGLQFLIQYYNGEERAKGNILERFSAQQFPDLHSELNLSSLELGDSALYFCASSVEGVGSGETQYFGPGTRLLVL.